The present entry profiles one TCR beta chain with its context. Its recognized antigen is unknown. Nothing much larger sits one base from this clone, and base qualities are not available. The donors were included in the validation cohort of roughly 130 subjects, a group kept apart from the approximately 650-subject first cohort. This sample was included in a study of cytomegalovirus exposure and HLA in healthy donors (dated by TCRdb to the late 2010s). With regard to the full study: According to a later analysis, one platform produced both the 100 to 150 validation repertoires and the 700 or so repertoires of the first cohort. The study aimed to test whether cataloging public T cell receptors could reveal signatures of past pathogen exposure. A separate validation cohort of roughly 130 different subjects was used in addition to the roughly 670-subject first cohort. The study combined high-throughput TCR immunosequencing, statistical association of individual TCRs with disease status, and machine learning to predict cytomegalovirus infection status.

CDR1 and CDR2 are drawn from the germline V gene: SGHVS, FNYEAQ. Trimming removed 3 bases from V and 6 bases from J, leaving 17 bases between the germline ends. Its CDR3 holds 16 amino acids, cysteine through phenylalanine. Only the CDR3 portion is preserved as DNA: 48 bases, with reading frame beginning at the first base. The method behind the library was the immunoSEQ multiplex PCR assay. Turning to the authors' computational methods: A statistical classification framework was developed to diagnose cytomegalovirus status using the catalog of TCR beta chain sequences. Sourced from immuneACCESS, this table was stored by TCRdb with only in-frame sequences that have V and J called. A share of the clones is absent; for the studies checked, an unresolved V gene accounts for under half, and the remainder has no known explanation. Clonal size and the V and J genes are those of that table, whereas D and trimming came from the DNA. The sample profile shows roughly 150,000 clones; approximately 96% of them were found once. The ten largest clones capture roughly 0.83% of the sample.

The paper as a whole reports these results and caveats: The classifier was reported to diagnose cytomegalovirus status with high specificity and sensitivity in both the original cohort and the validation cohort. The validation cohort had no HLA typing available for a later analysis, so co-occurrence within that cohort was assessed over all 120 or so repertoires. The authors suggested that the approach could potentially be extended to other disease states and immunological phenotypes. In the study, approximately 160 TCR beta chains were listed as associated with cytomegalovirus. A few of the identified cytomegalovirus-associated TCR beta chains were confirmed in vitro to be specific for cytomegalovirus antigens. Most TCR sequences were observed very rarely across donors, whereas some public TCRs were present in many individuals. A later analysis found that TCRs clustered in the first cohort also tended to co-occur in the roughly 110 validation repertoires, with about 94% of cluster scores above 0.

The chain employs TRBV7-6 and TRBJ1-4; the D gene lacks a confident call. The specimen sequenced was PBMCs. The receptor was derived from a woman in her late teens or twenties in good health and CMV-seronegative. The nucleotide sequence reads TGTGCCAGCAGCTTCCGGCGAGGGCCGCGGGATGAAAAACTGTTTTTT. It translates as CASSFRRGPRDEKLFF.